These 22 T cell receptor beta chains originate from one sample sequenced in a study of Graves' ophthalmopathy and Graves' hyperthyroidism (dated by TCRdb to 2017 to 2018). Data came from an Illumina HiSeq 2000. TCR beta CDR3 regions were amplified from RNA transcripts for repertoire sequencing. The first round of RT-PCR was done with HTBI primers and the Qiagen OneStep RT-PCR kit, and was followed by a second round of multiplex PCR, then size selection and purification. Starting from the raw public reads, TCRdb applied fastp trimming at Q25, assembled clones with MiXCR and retained in-frame beta chains. Every distinct CDR3 protein forms one entry, paired with its most common genes and DNA. Across this sample there are around 1.1 million distinct CDR3 sequences, with around a third seen only once. Of the sample, 11% is held by the ten largest clones. Sequenced: peripheral blood or thyroid tissue (not recorded which). The receptor source for this set is an adult man with Graves' hyperthyroidism.

The sample holds one count of this clonotype. The rearrangement joins TRBV6-5 to TRBJ1-3; D is undetermined. This CDR3 spans 15 amino acids. V was clipped by 0 bases and J by 3 bases, with 9 bases between them. From germline, CDR1 is MNHEY and CDR2 SVGAGI. The CDR3: CASSYSARSGNTIYF. The CDR3 coding sequence is TGTGCCAGCAGTTACTCGGCGAGGAGTGGAAACACCATATATTTT.

Regarding this clonotype: This clone may be a read error of a much larger clone one base away. The gene calls are TRBV11-2 and TRBJ1-2; D is uncertain. The CDR3 consists of 15 residues. CDR1 and CDR2 (germline): SGHAT, FQNNGV. CDR3 nucleotides: TGTGTCAGCAGCGATCGAGATCTCCTAGACTATGGCTACACCTTC. Its translation: CVSSDRDLLDYGYTF.

The chain has TRBV7-9 and TRBJ2-2, with 15 bases lining up with TRBD2. The junction had 11 bases not matched to a gene; V was cut back by 5 bases and J by 10 bases. The CDR3 loop spans 17 amino acids. Germline-derived CDR1 and CDR2 are SEHNR and FQNEAQ (reference sequence). CDR3 amino acids: CASSQDRTSGRAQELFF. The CDR3 DNA reads TGTGCCAGCAGCCAAGATCGGACTAGCGGGAGGGCCCAGGAGCTGTTTTTT.

This clonotype was found many times. V usage is TRBV15 and J usage is TRBJ2-5; perhaps D is TRBD1 or TRBD2 (5 bases each). The germline V and J ends were trimmed by 1 base and 9 bases, with 15 bases remaining between them. The CDR3 spans 14 residues. The germline V gene has CDR1 LNHNV and CDR2 YYDKDF (reference sequence). The CDR3 nucleotides read TGTGCCACCAGCAGAGGAGGGACGTACGGGGCCCAGTACTTC. Translated, it gives CATSRGGTYGAQYF.

This clonotype was seen repeatedly, ten times or more. V usage is TRBV29-1 and J usage is TRBJ1-5; 9 nucleotides line up with TRBD1. In germline, CDR1 is SQVTM, CDR2 ANQGSEA. Unmatched junction bases numbered 4, after V lost 4 bases and J lost 6 bases. CDR3 length equals 13 residues. In DNA form, the CDR3 reads TGCAGCGTTGGGGACAGGGACAGTCAGCCCCAGCATTTT. This translates into CSVGDRDSQPQHF.

This clonotype was seen ten or more times. The V gene is TRBV20-1, the J gene TRBJ1-2; TRBD1 agrees at 10 bases. Germline V gene sequence: CDR1 DFQATT, CDR2 SNEGSKA (reference sequence). With V trimmed by 5 bases and J by 3 bases, 12 bases remained unmatched. The CDR3 is 16 residues long. CDR3 residues: CSAPPGTGVLDYGYTF. The CDR3 DNA follows: TGCAGTGCTCCACCCGGGACAGGGGTTCTGGACTATGGCTACACCTTC.

At least ten counts were recorded for this clonotype. The chain employs TRBV6-5 and TRBJ2-5; the D is unclear. The germline gives CDR1 MNHEY, CDR2 SVGAGI. CDR3 length equals 13 residues. Trimming removed 6 bases from V and 4 bases from J, with 12 bases in between. In nucleotides, the CDR3 is TGTGCCAGCAGGAACACTTTACCAGAGACCCAGTACTTC. Translating it yields CASRNTLPETQYF.

This clonotype showed up just once. The CDR3 end shows no conserved phenylalanine or tryptophan, and so a read error is likely. This chain uses TRBV25-1 with TRBJ2-2; no firm D call. The length of the CDR3 is 14 residues. Germline-derived CDR1 and CDR2 are MGHDK and SYGVNS. Trimming shortened V by 1 base and J by 5 bases, and 8 bases separated the two germline ends. CDR3 nucleotide sequence: TGTGCCAGCAGTGAATCCCCAAGGACCGGGGAGCTGTTTGTT. It translates to CASSESPRTGELFV.

Worth noting for this clonotype: At one end, the junction sequence differs from germline, possibly due to a read error. The genes are TRBV10-2 and TRBJ2-7, with 11 bases identical to TRBD1. The CDR3 loop spans 12 amino acids. Looked up from germline, CDR1 is WSHSY and CDR2 is SAAADI. The CDR3 spells CAGGTGGYEQHF. The CDR3 bases are TGCGCCGGAGGGACAGGGGGTTACGAGCAGCACTTC.

To note about this clonotype: This may be a read error: a much more frequent sequence differs by one nucleotide. The rearrangement uses TRBV9 and TRBJ1-1; D unclear. The germline V gene encodes CDR1 SGDLS and CDR2 YYNGEE. This CDR3 has 14 residues. The CDR3 DNA follows: TGTGCCAGCGGCGTAGGCAACGAGCCCACTGAAGCTTTCTTT. The encoded protein is CASGVGNEPTEAFF. Full variable domain (missing parts from reference TRBV9 and TRBJ1-1): DSGVTQTPKHLITATGQRVTLRCSPRSGDLSVYWYQQSLDQGLQFLIQYYNGEERAKGNILERFSAQQFPDLHSELNLSSLELGDSALYFCASGVGNEPTEAFFGQGTRLTVV.

This sequence joins TRBV25-1 and TRBJ1-5; 9 bases align to TRBD1. CDR1 is MGHDK, CDR2 SYGVNS, per germline. CDR3 length equals 15 residues. V was pared by 6 bases and J by 6 bases, with 9 bases of the junction left unmatched. CDR3 sequence reads: CASSEPGQGIQPQHF. The DNA for the CDR3 is TGTGCCAGCAGCGAACCGGGACAGGGTATTCAGCCCCAGCATTTT. The entire variable domain, with the rest obtained from reference TRBV25-1 and TRBJ1-5, is as follows: EADIYQTPRYLVIGTGKKITLECSQTMGHDKMYWYQQDPGMELHLIHYSYGVNSTEKGDLSSESTVSRIRTEHFPLTLESARPSHTSQYLCASSEPGQGIQPQHFGDGTRLSIL.

In this sample, this clonotype turned up a few times. The chain uses TRBV29-1 and TRBJ1-2; TRBD1 aligns across 8 bases. Trimming took 4 bases from V and 2 from J; bases not matched to a gene: 0. The CDR3 totals 12 residues. Germline CDR1 and CDR2: SQVTM and ANQGSEA. In nucleotides, the CDR3 is TGCAGCGTTGGACAGGGGAACTATGGCTACACCTTC. Translating it yields CSVGQGNYGYTF.

V is TRBV5-6 and J is TRBJ2-5, with 9 bases that match TRBD2. The trim removed 4 bases at V and 2 bases at J, leaving 6 bases unmatched. Germline V gene sequence: CDR1 SGHDT, CDR2 YYEEEE. The CDR3 is made up of 15 amino acids. Here the CDR3 reads CASSAASGEQETQYF. The CDR3 DNA reads as TGTGCCAGCAGCGCCGCTAGCGGGGAACAAGAGACCCAGTACTTC.

The sample holds a few counts of this clonotype. This chain joins TRBV7-6 and TRBJ2-7; D is ambiguous. The CDR3 consists of 14 residues. V was shortened by 6 bases and J by 5 bases, with 17 bases between the two germline ends. Germline V lookup: CDR1 SGHVS, CDR2 FNYEAQ. The CDR3 reads CASSYSPAEDEQYF. The CDR3 DNA reads TGTGCCAGCAGTTACTCTCCAGCTGAGGACGAGCAGTACTTC. Full variable domain (rest looked up from reference TRBV7-6 and TRBJ2-7): GAGVSQSPRYKVTKRGQDVALRCDPISGHVSLYWYRQALGQGPEFLTYFNYEAQQDKSGLPNDRFSAERPEGSISTLTIQRTEQRDSAMYRCASSYSPAEDEQYFGPGTRLTVT.

This clonotype was seen many times. The chain joins TRBV4-1 to TRBJ2-7, with D unresolved. Per the germline V gene, CDR1 is MGHRA and CDR2 is YSYEKL. This CDR3 is built from 14 residues. The germline V and J ends were trimmed by 4 bases and 2 bases, with 12 bases remaining between them. This CDR3 reads CASSRDLGTYEQYF. The CDR3 DNA reads TGCGCCAGCAGCCGAGACTTGGGGACCTACGAGCAGTACTTC.

V and J are TRBV5-5 and TRBJ1-4; TRBD1 aligns across 11 bases. The CDR3 is 17 amino acids. The J segment lost 4 bases and the V segment lost 1 base, leaving 6 bases of the junction unmatched. CDR1 SGHKS and CDR2 YYEKEE come from the germline V gene (reference sequence). Here the CDR3 reads CASSLWGQGEVNEKLFF. CDR3 nucleotide sequence: TGTGCCAGCAGCTTGTGGGGACAGGGGGAGGTTAATGAAAAACTGTTTTTT.

The chain employs TRBV7-3 and TRBJ1-2; TRBD1 is a possible D gene (5 bases). The CDR3 spans 14 residues. V was cut by 5 bases and J by 5 bases, with 15 bases left in between. Per the germline V gene, CDR1 is SGHTA and CDR2 is FQGTGA. In DNA, the CDR3 is TGTGCCAGCAGCCTGTCGGAGGGGCGGTATGGCTACACCTTC. It yields the protein CASSLSEGRYGYTF.

This clonotype was recorded many times. The chain is built from TRBV7-8 and TRBJ2-7; 11 bases agree with TRBD2. V dropped 5 bases and J dropped 0; count of bases not matched to a gene: 9. CDR3 length: 17 residues. Germline CDR1 is SGHVS and CDR2 is FQNEAQ. CDR3 bases: TGTGCCAGCAGCGCAACTAGCGGGGGCGGGACCTCCTACGAGCAGTACTTC. Protein product: CASSATSGGGTSYEQYF.

This clonotype came up many times. The V call is TRBV3-1, the J call TRBJ2-7, with 8 bases matching TRBD2. Unmatched junction bases numbered 3, after V lost 2 bases and J lost 0 bases. The CDR3 loop spans 15 amino acids. Germline loops: CDR1 LGHDT, CDR2 YNNKEL (reference sequence). CDR3 sequence: CASSQTSGPSYEQYF. The CDR3 DNA reads TGTGCCAGCAGCCAAACTAGCGGACCCTCCTACGAGCAGTACTTC.

For this clonotype: One end of the junction does not line up with germline, which may come from a read error. The chain uses TRBV19 and TRBJ1-5, with D tentatively TRBD1 (6 bases). The CDR3 loop spans 14 amino acids. CDR1 is LNHDA, CDR2 SQIVND, per germline (reference sequence). As DNA, the CDR3 is TGTGCCAGTAGTGTAGAGGGGGTGACCCAGCCCCAGCATTTT. It is translated as CASSVEGVTQPQHF.

This clonotype has ten or more counts. The chain joins TRBV20-1 to TRBJ1-6; TRBD1 might be the D (6 bases). The CDR3 spans 14 residues. From germline, CDR1 is DFQATT and CDR2 SNEGSKA (reference sequence). Trimming removed 0 bases from V and 6 bases from J, with 9 bases in between. The CDR3 loop is CSAREGGPNSPLHF. The DNA of the CDR3 is TGCAGTGCTAGAGAGGGGGGGCCTAATTCACCCCTCCACTTT.

The V call is TRBV10-3, the J call TRBJ1-5, with 9 bases lining up with TRBD1. Germline V gene lookup returns CDR1 ENHRY and CDR2 SYGVKD. The CDR3 totals 15 residues. V lost 8 bases, J lost 7 bases, and 12 bases stayed unmatched. The CDR3 DNA reads TGTGCCATCGGATCGGGACAGGGTTTATACCAGCCCCAGCATTTT. Protein product: CAIGSGQGLYQPQHF.